A selection of T cell receptor beta chains follows, all from one sample in a study of blood T cell repertoires in COVID-19. Method: immunoSEQ multiplex PCR; TCRdb's copy keeps in-frame clones and lacks some. The sample yields roughly 100,000 clones, 75% to 95% seen once. The material sequenced was peripheral blood. The receptors were gathered from a human donor in a cohort sampled during active COVID-19. Both conserved end residues are part of each CDR3. D genes are given only for firm matches. Size is stated for part of the rows, as once, few or many counts, or as a class when the clone is expanded.

D gene	clone size	J gene	V gene	CDR3 protein	CDR3 DNA
TRBD1	once	TRBJ2-3	TRBV7-8	CASSLVGQGALGTDTQYF	TGTGCCAGCAGCTTAGTGGGACAGGGGGCCTTGGGCACAGATACGCAGTATTTT
.	.	TRBJ1-2	TRBV7-2	CASSLKRGLGEGYTF	TGTGCCAGCAGCTTAAAACGAGGGTTGGGAGAGGGCTACACCTTC
.	.	TRBJ1-5	TRBV4-3	CASSQGEGWNQPQHF	TGCGCCAGCAGCCAAGGTGAGGGCTGGAATCAGCCCCAGCATTTT
TRBD1	.	TRBJ2-1	TRBV29-1	CSVGGTGKVDEQFF	TGCAGCGTTGGTGGGACAGGGAAGGTGGATGAGCAGTTCTTC
TRBD2	.	TRBJ2-5	TRBV28	CASSQTAGVRETQYF	TGTGCCAGCAGCCAGACGGCGGGAGTTCGGGAGACCCAGTACTTC
.	.	TRBJ2-5	TRBV19	CASSKLVGRETQYF	TGTGCCAGTAGTAAATTGGTTGGTCGGGAGACCCAGTACTTC
TRBD2	.	TRBJ2-7	TRBV4-2	CASSHQTSGYEQYF	TGTGCCAGCAGCCATCAGACTAGCGGCTACGAGCAGTACTTC
TRBD1	.	TRBJ2-7	TRBV7-8	CASSLQQGAPYEQYF	TGTGCCAGCAGCTTACAACAGGGGGCCCCCTACGAGCAGTACTTC
TRBD1	few	TRBJ2-7	TRBV7-9	CASSLRDRLLF	TGTGCCAGCAGCTTAAGGGACAGACTGTTATTC
TRBD1	.	TRBJ1-1	TRBV7-8	CASSLLPGQGFSEAFF	TGTGCCAGCAGCCTTCTACCGGGACAGGGCTTTTCTGAAGCTTTCTTT
TRBD1	.	TRBJ2-5	TRBV5-4	CASSTRGRLIETQYF	TGTGCCAGCAGCACCAGGGGGCGACTGATAGAGACCCAGTACTTC
TRBD2	.	TRBJ2-7	TRBV18	CASSPPGLAGSYEQYF	TGTGCCAGCTCACCACCGGGACTAGCGGGTTCCTACGAGCAGTACTTC
.	once	TRBJ2-7	TRBV19	CASCGNSDEQYF	TGTGCCAGTTGTGGTAATAGCGACGAGCAGTACTTC
TRBD2	.	TRBJ2-3	TRBV6-2/TRBV6-3	CASSYYSSGKDTQYF	TGTGCCAGCAGTTACTATTCTAGCGGGAAAGATACGCAGTATTTT
TRBD1	.	TRBJ2-7	TRBV7-8	CASSSTGDEQYF	TGTGCCAGCAGCTCTACAGGGGACGAGCAGTACTTC
TRBD2	.	TRBJ2-6	TRBV19	CASSIVGLLAGGPGANVLTF	TGTGCCAGTAGTATAGTGGGCCTACTAGCGGGGGGGCCTGGGGCCAACGTCCTGACTTTC
TRBD2	.	TRBJ2-1	TRBV3-1/TRBV3-2	CASSLYPGTSGYNEQFF	TGTGCCAGCAGCCTATATCCCGGGACTAGCGGCTACAATGAGCAGTTCTTC
.	once	TRBJ2-1	TRBV7-2	CASSAEGGPPYNEQFF	TGTGCCAGCAGCGCCGAAGGAGGCCCCCCCTACAATGAGCAGTTCTTC
TRBD2	.	TRBJ2-3	TRBV3-1/TRBV3-2	CASSLLSGGAHTQYF	TGTGCCAGCAGCCTCCTTAGCGGGGGGGCCCACACGCAGTATTTT
.	.	TRBJ1-2	TRBV30	CAWRPQDWDGYTF	TGTGCCTGGAGGCCCCAGGACTGGGATGGCTACACCTTC
.	.	TRBJ1-4	TRBV9	CASSVEGATNEKLFF	TGTGCCAGCAGCGTAGAAGGGGCAACTAATGAAAAACTGTTTTTT
.	.	TRBJ2-1	TRBV19	CASTTVGGSYNEQFF	TGTGCCAGTACTACCGTTGGAGGGTCCTACAATGAGCAGTTCTTC
.	few	TRBJ2-7	TRBV4-1	CASSQDSGTYSYEQYF	TGCGCCAGCAGCCAAGATTCAGGGACATACTCCTACGAGCAGTACTTC
.	.	TRBJ2-5	TRBV29-1	CSVGGRETQYF	TGCAGCGTTGGGGGGCGAGAGACCCAGTACTTC
TRBD1	.	TRBJ1-1	TRBV18	CASSSFGTGGTEAFF	TGTGCCAGCTCTTCGTTCGGGACAGGGGGCACTGAAGCTTTCTTT
.	.	TRBJ1-4	TRBV19	CASSIDTPVRGKLFF	TGTGCCAGTAGTATAGATACGCCCGTAAGGGGAAAACTGTTTTTT
.	few	TRBJ2-7	TRBV30	CAWSGQYEQYF	TGTGCCTGGAGTGGACAATACGAGCAGTACTTC
TRBD1	.	TRBJ2-1	TRBV24-1	CATSDPDRGVYEQFF	TGTGCCACCAGTGATCCCGACAGGGGAGTTTATGAGCAGTTCTTC
.	.	TRBJ2-2	TRBV27	CASSLGGGGELFF	TGTGCCAGCAGTTTAGGGGGCGGGGGGGAGCTGTTTTTT
.	.	TRBJ1-1	TRBV5-6	CASSPSNSEAFF	TGTGCCAGCAGCCCGTCGAACTCGGAAGCTTTCTTT
TRBD1	.	TRBJ2-1	TRBV5-1	CASSLDTGGYDEQFF	TGCGCCAGCAGCTTGGACACAGGGGGCTACGATGAGCAGTTCTTC
TRBD2	.	TRBJ2-2	TRBV11-3	CASSSQTERERGGELFF	TGTGCCAGCAGCTCCCAAACGGAGCGGGAGAGGGGCGGGGAGCTGTTTTTT
TRBD1	few	TRBJ2-7	TRBV7-9	CASSPRTGLTYEQYF	TGTGCCAGCAGTCCTCGGACAGGGCTAACCTACGAGCAGTACTTC
.	.	TRBJ2-7	TRBV7-5	CARSLDNEQYF	TGTGCCAGAAGCTTAGACAACGAGCAGTACTTC
.	.	TRBJ1-2	TRBV3-1/TRBV3-2	CASSPKRGGVYGYTF	TGTGCCAGCAGCCCAAAGAGAGGGGGTGTCTATGGCTACACCTTC
.	.	TRBJ2-7	TRBV11-2	CASSLAQTYEQYF	TGTGCCAGCAGCTTAGCACAGACCTACGAGCAGTACTTC
TRBD1	.	TRBJ2-7	TRBV4-1	CASSQGDSSYEQYF	TGCGCCAGCAGCCAAGGGGACAGCTCCTACGAGCAGTACTTC
TRBD2	.	TRBJ2-5	TRBV7-9	CASSLFTSGRKRETQYF	TGTGCCAGCAGCTTATTTACTAGCGGGAGGAAGAGGGAGACCCAGTACTTC
.	.	TRBJ2-1	TRBV3-1/TRBV3-2	CASSQVNHNEQFF	TGTGCCAGCAGCCAAGTCAATCACAATGAGCAGTTCTTC
.	.	TRBJ2-3	TRBV3-1/TRBV3-2	CASRGSTAGTSTDTQYF	TGTGCCAGCAGGGGGTCGACGGCGGGGACTAGCACAGATACGCAGTATTTT
.	.	TRBJ2-1	TRBV4-2	CASSQDRTSGGRNEQFF	TGTGCCAGCAGCCAAGATAGGACCAGCGGAGGCCGCAATGAGCAGTTCTTC
.	.	TRBJ2-7	TRBV29-1	CSVEVPGPGVREQYF	TGCAGCGTTGAGGTACCGGGTCCCGGGGTTCGGGAGCAGTACTTC
TRBD2	.	TRBJ2-3	TRBV11-2	CASSPTSGGALGTDTQYF	TGTGCCAGCAGCCCCACTAGCGGGGGGGCCCTTGGGACAGATACGCAGTATTTT
TRBD1	.	TRBJ2-7	TRBV15	CATSGQGYYEQYF	TGTGCCACCAGCGGACAGGGGTACTACGAGCAGTACTTC
.	.	TRBJ2-1	TRBV30	CAWASESYNEQFF	TGTGCCTGGGCTAGCGAAAGCTACAATGAGCAGTTCTTC
TRBD2	.	TRBJ2-1	TRBV5-1	CASSSSSGGYSYNEQFF	TGCGCCAGCAGCTCCAGTAGCGGGGGCTACTCCTACAATGAGCAGTTCTTC
.	.	TRBJ2-1	TRBV12-5	CASGKTGSSYNEQFF	TGTGCTAGTGGTAAAACAGGTAGCTCCTACAATGAGCAGTTCTTC
TRBD2	once	TRBJ2-2	TRBV24-1	CATSDTGLAGGLGTGELFF	TGTGCCACCAGTGATACGGGACTAGCGGGAGGGCTGGGCACCGGGGAGCTGTTTTTT
.	.	TRBJ1-6	TRBV3-1/TRBV3-2	CASSQGPNAPLHF	TGTGCCAGCAGCCAAGGGCCAAATGCACCCCTCCACTTT
TRBD1	.	TRBJ1-4	TRBV9	CASSATGTGNEKLFF	TGTGCCAGCAGCGCCACCGGGACAGGGAACGAAAAACTGTTTTTT
TRBD2	.	TRBJ2-1	TRBV19	CASSIVDGRGNEQFF	TGTGCCAGTAGTATAGTTGACGGGAGGGGCAATGAGCAGTTCTTC
.	.	TRBJ1-1	TRBV9	CASSASGTEAFF	TGTGCCAGCAGCGCGTCGGGCACTGAAGCTTTCTTT
.	few	TRBJ2-1	TRBV30	CAWSVLRVNEQFF	TGTGCCTGGAGTGTACTTCGTGTCAATGAGCAGTTCTTC
TRBD1	once	TRBJ2-7	TRBV2	CANYRDRDSYEQYF	TGTGCCAACTATCGGGACAGAGACTCCTACGAGCAGTACTTC